This TCR beta chain was observed in a study of shared T cell receptors in the human thymus. Profiling relied on immunoSEQ multiplex PCR, and the TCRdb table lists in-frame clones only, not all of them. This table holds roughly 500,000 clones, around 82% found once. The CDR3 consists of 16 residues. V lost 0 bases, J lost 1 base, and 6 bases stayed unmatched. Germline CDR1 and CDR2: SGHTS and YDEGEE. This same sample was also part of a study on human thymus T cells. That work adds: Corrective heart surgery yielded the resections from which the thymus tissue came. Usage of V and J genes appeared biased in thymic and blood repertoires. Highly overlapping thymic repertoires in unrelated individuals were reported by related research.

The origin of this receptor is a boy less than two years old with a congenital heart defect. Material for sequencing was thymocytes. This sequence joins TRBV5-8 and TRBJ1-2, with TRBD1 matching over 7 bases. CDR3 in amino acids: CASSLGGTAHNYGYTF. The CDR3 nucleotides read TGTGCCAGCAGCTTGGGTGGGACAGCCCATAACTATGGCTACACCTTC.